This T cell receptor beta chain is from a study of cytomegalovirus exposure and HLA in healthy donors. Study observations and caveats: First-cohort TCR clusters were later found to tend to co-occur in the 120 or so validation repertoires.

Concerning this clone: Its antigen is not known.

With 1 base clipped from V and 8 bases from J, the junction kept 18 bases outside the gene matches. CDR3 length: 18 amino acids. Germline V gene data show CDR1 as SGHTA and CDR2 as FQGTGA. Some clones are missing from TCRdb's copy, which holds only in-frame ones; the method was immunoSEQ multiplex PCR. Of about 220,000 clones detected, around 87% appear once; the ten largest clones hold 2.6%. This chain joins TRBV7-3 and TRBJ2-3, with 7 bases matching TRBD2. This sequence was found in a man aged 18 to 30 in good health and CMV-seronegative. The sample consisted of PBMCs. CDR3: CASSLIAGTTTPGVTQYF. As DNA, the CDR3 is TGTGCCAGCAGCTTAATCGCCGGGACTACGACTCCGGGAGTTACGCAGTATTTT.